The clone carrying this T cell receptor (beta chain) appeared a few times. Its antigen is not known. This table comes from immunoSEQ multiplex PCR, and its TCRdb copy is limited to in-frame clones, with some not included. In the table there are about 130,000 clones, 70% to 85% of which are singletons. The CDR3 extends over 11 amino acids. CDR1 and CDR2 (germline): MNHNS, SASEGT. Trimming removed 5 bases from V and 11 bases from J; junction bases left unmatched: 5. Donors came from a validation cohort of some 130 subjects, distinct from the first 666-subject cohort. This record belongs to a study of cytomegalovirus exposure and HLA in healthy donors. Whole-study findings and limits: Associated with cytomegalovirus, according to the listing, were 150 to 200 TCR beta chains. According to a subsequent analysis, TCR clusters from the first cohort were inclined to appear together in the roughly 120 validation repertoires.

This TCR derives from a man between 25 and 39 years old in good health and CMV-seropositive. Source material: PBMCs. The chain combines TRBV6-1 with TRBJ1-2, with 7 nucleotides matching TRBD1. The CDR3 bases are TGTGCCAGCAGTCGACAGGGCGGATACACCTTC. Residues: CASSRQGGYTF.